This T cell receptor beta chain was identified during a study of T cell repertoires in cytomegalovirus infection. Study-level background: HLA-B-restricted CMV epitopes that are well studied, plus recently identified HLA-C-restricted ones, were used by the study. Indicated by public TCR beta signatures were CMV infection and matching HLA type. General study points: Predominance within the ex vivo response was attributable to HLA-C-restricted CMV-specific TCR beta clonotypes.

The CDR3 loop spans 13 amino acids. Germline trimming cut 10 bases from V and 6 bases from J; bases unmatched to any gene: 12. Germline CDR1 reads ENHRY; CDR2 reads SYGVKD. This clonotype was counted between two and nine times. The antigen is unknown. Each CDR3 protein is one row after TCRdb ran MiXCR on the reads. The repertoire holds about 270,000 distinct CDR3 sequences, approximately 22% seen once, with about 21% in the top ten. The input for sequencing was cultured PBMCs, taken from culture after CMV antigen stimulation. The clonotype was recovered from a human donor in good health (CMV status not recorded). Some clones in this sample may be carry-over from other donors' samples. The chain has TRBV10-3 and TRBJ2-7; 7 nucleotides match TRBD1. Written as DNA, the CDR3 is TGTGCCACACGGGCAGGGGGTCTGGGCGAGCAGTACTTC. Translating gives CATRAGGLGEQYF.